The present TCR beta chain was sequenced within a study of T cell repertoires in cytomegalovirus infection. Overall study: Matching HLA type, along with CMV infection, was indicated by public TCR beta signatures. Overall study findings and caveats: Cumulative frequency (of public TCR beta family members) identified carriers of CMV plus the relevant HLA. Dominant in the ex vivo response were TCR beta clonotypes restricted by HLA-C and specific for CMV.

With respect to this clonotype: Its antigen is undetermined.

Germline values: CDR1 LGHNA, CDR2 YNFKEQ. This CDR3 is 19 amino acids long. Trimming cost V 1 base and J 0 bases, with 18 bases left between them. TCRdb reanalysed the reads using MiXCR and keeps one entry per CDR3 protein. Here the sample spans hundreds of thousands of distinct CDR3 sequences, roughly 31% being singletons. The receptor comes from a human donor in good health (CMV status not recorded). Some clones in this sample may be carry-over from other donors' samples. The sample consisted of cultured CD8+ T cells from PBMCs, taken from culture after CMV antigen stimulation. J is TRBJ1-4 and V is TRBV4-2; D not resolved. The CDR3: CASSQAALKVDATNEKLFF. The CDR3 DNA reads TGTGCCAGCAGCCAAGCGGCGTTGAAAGTGGATGCAACTAATGAAAAACTGTTTTTT.